Sequencing of this T cell receptor beta chain was carried out in a study of T cell responses to AZD1222 COVID-19 vaccine. Study-level findings and limits: Spike-specific TCRs gained breadth and depth after people received two AZD1222 doses. Clonal diversity may have been underestimated in mostly white British donors.

Germline lookup yields CDR1 SGDLS and CDR2 YYNGEE. The CDR3 covers 17 residues. V was pared by 4 bases and J by 2 bases, with 19 bases between. Remarks on this clone: The antigen remains unidentified.

Only in-frame clones appear in the TCRdb table, and some are missing; sequencing was by immunoSEQ multiplex PCR. The data hold some 80,000 clones, with more than 75% observed a single time. This clonotype was sampled from an adult in good health. The rearrangement links TRBV9 to TRBJ1-3, with D possibly matching TRBD1 (6 bases). Specimen: peripheral blood, collected on day 0 of AZD1222 vaccination. CDR3: CASSILGQHLPGNTIYF. The CDR3 DNA reads as TGTGCCAGCAGCATCCTTGGACAGCACTTACCTGGAAACACCATATATTTT.